The next 32 T cell receptor beta chains were all read from a single sample in a study of T cell changes during pregnancy in multiple sclerosis (dated by TCRdb to 2018 to 2020). Libraries were constructed by the immunoSEQ multiplex PCR assay. The table was pulled from immuneACCESS by TCRdb, which kept in-frame rearrangements only. Such tables lose some clones; where checked, under half of the loss comes from unresolved V genes, and the rest has no known cause. Within this sample are roughly 93,000 clones, with approximately 89% of them counted one time only. In total, the top ten clones hold 0.9% to 0.95% of the sample. The material sequenced was peripheral blood, taken before pregnancy. The receptor source for this set is a female donor with multiple sclerosis, enrolled in a pregnancy study.

The chain employs TRBV27 and TRBJ2-7; 7 positions agree with TRBD2. CDR1 MNHEY and CDR2 SMNVEV come from the germline V gene (reference sequence). With 8 bases clipped from V and 5 bases from J, the junction kept 12 bases outside the gene matches. The CDR3 runs to 14 residues. DNA of the CDR3: TGTGCCAGCCACAAGGCGGGAGAGATCGACGAGCAGTACTTC. It specifies CASHKAGEIDEQYF.

V and J are TRBV7-6 and TRBJ2-2; D possibly corresponds to TRBD1 (6 bases). With 5 bases removed from V and 11 bases from J, the gap between germline ends came to 21 bases. The germline gives CDR1 SGHVS, CDR2 FNYEAQ. The CDR3 extends over 15 amino acids. As DNA, the CDR3 is TGTGCCAGCAGCCCCATCCAGGGGCGGGTGGGAGAGCTGTTTTTT. This codes for CASSPIQGRVGELFF. Filled out from reference TRBV7-6 and TRBJ2-2, the complete variable domain reads GAGVSQSPRYKVTKRGQDVALRCDPISGHVSLYWYRQALGQGPEFLTYFNYEAQQDKSGLPNDRFSAERPEGSISTLTIQRTEQRDSAMYRCASSPIQGRVGELFFGEGSRLTVL.

This rearrangement joins TRBV27 to TRBJ2-7, with D possibly TRBD1 on 6 matching bases. V was pared by 5 bases and J by 0 bases, with 26 bases between. This CDR3 region has 19 residues. Per the germline V gene, CDR1 is MNHEY and CDR2 is SMNVEV (reference sequence). DNA for the CDR3: TGTGCCAGCAGTATCGCCCTACCCCTCGGACAGTCTTACTCCTACGAGCAGTACTTC. This gives the protein CASSIALPLGQSYSYEQYF.

The V call is TRBV7-6, the J call TRBJ2-5, with D possibly being TRBD1 (6 bases). Trimming shortened V by 2 bases and J by 5 bases, and 9 bases separated the two germline ends. Germline V gene data show CDR1 as SGHVS and CDR2 as FNYEAQ. The CDR3 has 13 residues. The CDR3 nucleotides read TGTGCCAGCAGCTTACTAAGGGGGGAGACCCAGTACTTC. Translating gives CASSLLRGETQYF. Based on the CDR3 plus reference TRBV7-6 and TRBJ2-5, the full variable domain is GAGVSQSPRYKVTKRGQDVALRCDPISGHVSLYWYRQALGQGPEFLTYFNYEAQQDKSGLPNDRFSAERPEGSISTLTIQRTEQRDSAMYRCASSLLRGETQYFGPGTRLLVL.

This chain connects TRBV21-1 to TRBJ2-7; TRBD2, the table's D call, lacks a check against the DNA. TRBV21-1 is flagged as a pseudogene. The CDR3 has 13 amino acids. DNA of the CDR3: TGTGCCAGCAGCAAAGACCGAGAGAGGGAGCAGTACTTC. It translates to CASSKDREREQYF.

The rearrangement links TRBV18 to TRBJ2-5, with D unresolved. Germline V gene data show CDR1 as KGHSH and CDR2 as LQKENI. The CDR3 covers 12 residues. Trimming removed 1 base at V and 5 bases at J, with 5 bases between. The CDR3 DNA follows: TGTGCCAGCTCACCACTGGCTGAGACCCAGTACTTC. It encodes CASSPLAETQYF. Together with reference TRBV18 and TRBJ2-5, the CDR3 gives the full variable domain: NAGVMQNPRHLVRRRGQEARLRCSPMKGHSHVYWYRQLPEEGLKFMVYLQKENIIDESGMPKERFSAEFPKEGPSILRIQQVVRGDSAAYFCASSPLAETQYFGPGTRLLVL.

V is TRBV7-6 and J is TRBJ1-2; D is ambiguous. The V gene lost 0 bases and the J gene lost 4 bases, with 6 bases spanning the gap. Germline V CDR1 and CDR2: SGHVS, FNYEAQ. The CDR3 length is 13 residues. The CDR3 coding sequence is TGTGCCAGCAGCTTAGCGGCGGGCTATGGCTACACCTTC. It translates to CASSLAAGYGYTF.

V is TRBV6-1 and J is TRBJ1-4; 7 bases match TRBD1. V shed 9 bases, J shed 8 bases, and the junction held 6 bases outside the gene matches. Germline loops: CDR1 MNHNS, CDR2 SASEGT. This CDR3 comprises 12 residues. The CDR3: CASGRGMEKLFF. CDR3 DNA sequence: TGTGCCAGTGGCAGGGGGATGGAAAAACTGTTTTTT.

CDR3 DNA: TGTGCCAGCAGCTCCTACTCAGGTGAGCAGTTCTTC. Protein sequence: CASSSYSGEQFF. The V gene is TRBV11-3, the J gene TRBJ2-1; D gene uncertain. The germline V and J ends were trimmed by 4 bases and 9 bases, with 10 bases remaining between them. The V gene's germline CDR1 is SGHNT and CDR2 YENEEA. The CDR3 has 12 residues.

This clone occurred once. CDR3 residues: CASSVGWGLAYEQYF. CDR3 sequence (DNA): TGTGCCAGCAGCGTAGGATGGGGACTAGCGTACGAGCAGTACTTC. The gene calls are TRBV9 and TRBJ2-7; TRBD2 matches at 10 bases. CDR1 is SGDLS and CDR2 is YYNGEE in the germline V gene. The CDR3 length is 15 residues. J was trimmed by 4 bases and V by 0 bases; bases with no gene match: 4.

The chain recombines TRBV19 with TRBJ2-3; TRBD2 aligns across 12 bases. V was clipped by 7 bases and J by 4 bases; unmatched bases: 6. Germline-derived CDR1 and CDR2 are LNHDA and SQIVND (reference sequence). The CDR3 length is 15 residues. CDR3 in amino acids: CASTATSGSSDTQYF. As DNA, the CDR3 is TGTGCCAGTACGGCGACTAGCGGGAGTTCAGATACGCAGTATTTT.

In DNA form, the CDR3 reads TGTGCCAGCTCACCACCGGTATGGGACAGGGGTTTGCCTAGCGGATATAACTACGAGCAGTACTTC. Its protein product is CASSPPVWDRGLPSGYNYEQYF. The rearrangement links TRBV18 to TRBJ2-7; 10 bases map to TRBD1. The CDR3 totals 22 residues. Losses at the gene ends were 0 bases for V and 3 bases for J; bases not matched to a gene: 23. Germline V gene sequence: CDR1 KGHSH, CDR2 LQKENI.

The chain joins TRBV27 to TRBJ1-1; D remains unclear. Germline loops: CDR1 MNHEY, CDR2 SMNVEV (reference sequence). This CDR3 has 14 residues. Trimming removed 6 bases at V and 4 bases at J, with 15 bases between. The CDR3 spells CASRPGVSTTEAFF. CDR3 nucleotides: TGTGCCAGCAGGCCGGGAGTGTCGACCACTGAAGCTTTCTTT.

The chain joins TRBV4-2 to TRBJ1-3, with TRBD1 matching 7 bases. Germline CDR1 reads LGHNA; CDR2 reads YNFKEQ. Trimming at V came to 4 bases and at J to 0 bases, leaving 6 bases not matched to a gene. CDR3 length: 16 residues. The CDR3 is CASSPGQASSGNTIYF. The CDR3 nucleotides read TGTGCCAGCAGCCCCGGACAGGCCAGCTCTGGAAACACCATATATTTT.

The chain recombines TRBV6-1 with TRBJ2-5; D perhaps matches TRBD1 (6 bases). Germline V CDR1 and CDR2: MNHNS, SASEGT. V dropped 3 bases and J dropped 10 bases, with 15 bases sitting between them. This CDR3 contains 13 residues. CDR3 coding DNA: TGTGCCAGCAGTGAGTCGATGACAGGAGACCAGTACTTC. Translated: CASSESMTGDQYF.

The chain has TRBV4-3 and TRBJ2-3; the match to TRBD2 covers 10 bases. Trimming cost V 3 bases and J 2 bases; bases outside gene matches: 5. The germline V gene encodes CDR1 LGHNA and CDR2 YSLEER. The CDR3 runs to 16 residues. The CDR3, as DNA: TGCGCCAGCAGCCAGGGGACTAGCGCCTCCACAGATACGCAGTATTTT. It codes for CASSQGTSASTDTQYF.

The genes are TRBV10-3 and TRBJ1-1; no clear D gene. CDR1 is ENHRY, CDR2 SYGVKD, per germline. The CDR3 length is 13 residues. Trimming removed 2 bases at V and 10 bases at J, with 14 bases between. DNA for the CDR3: TGTGCCATCAGTGAGAGGGAGAGGGTTGGAGCTTTCTTT. Its translation is CAISERERVGAFF.

This sequence joins TRBV10-3 and TRBJ1-4; perhaps TRBD1 as D (5 bases). The germline gives CDR1 ENHRY, CDR2 SYGVKD. The V gene lost 0 bases and the J gene lost 10 bases, with 18 bases spanning the gap. CDR3 size: 16 residues. For the CDR3, the DNA is TGTGCCATCAGTGAGTCCTCAGGGTCTCGCCCCCCAAAACTGTTTTTT. Amino acid sequence: CAISESSGSRPPKLFF.

The chain employs TRBV15 and TRBJ2-7; 8 nucleotides align to TRBD1. With 1 base clipped from V and 9 bases from J, the junction kept 8 bases outside the gene matches. This CDR3 region has 14 residues. CDR1 and CDR2 from the germline V gene are LNHNV and YYDKDF (reference sequence). The CDR3 spells CATSRAGQDHGQYF. CDR3 in DNA: TGTGCCACCAGCAGAGCGGGACAGGACCACGGGCAGTACTTC.

The chain couples TRBV28 to TRBJ1-1, with D possibly matching TRBD1 (6 bases). The V gene's germline CDR1 is MDHEN and CDR2 SYDVKM. The CDR3 has 14 residues. The DNA for the CDR3 is TGTGCTGACCCCGTTTGGGAGAAGGGGGCTGAAGCTTTCTTT. The encoded protein is CADPVWEKGAEAFF.

The genes are TRBV5-1 and TRBJ1-2; 8 bases are a match to TRBD1. Germline V gene lookup returns CDR1 SGHRS and CDR2 YFSETQ. J was trimmed by 0 bases and V by 4 bases; bases with no gene match: 11. This CDR3 has 17 residues. The CDR3 spells CASSLGTGPGPNYGYTF. In DNA, the CDR3 is TGCGCCAGCAGCCTGGGGACAGGCCCTGGACCTAACTATGGCTACACCTTC.

The genes are TRBV5-4 and TRBJ1-5; D call uncertain. Per germline, CDR1 SGHNT and CDR2 YYREEE (reference sequence). The CDR3 contains 15 residues. Trimming shortened V by 4 bases and J by 1 base, and 12 bases separated the two germline ends. The CDR3 nucleotides read TGTGCCAGCAGCCAAGGCGGAGGGAGCAATCAGCCCCAGCATTTT. This encodes CASSQGGGSNQPQHF.

The CDR3 is CASSREQHTEAFF. CDR3 coding DNA: TGCGCCAGCAGCCGAGAACAGCACACTGAAGCTTTCTTT. The V and J genes are TRBV4-1 and TRBJ1-1; D not resolved. The germline gives CDR1 MGHRA, CDR2 YSYEKL. The CDR3 extends over 13 amino acids. Between the trimmed V and J ends, which lost 4 bases and 3 bases, there was a span of 9 bases.

The chain combines TRBV2 with TRBJ1-5; D uncertain. The length of the CDR3 is 13 residues. The V end was cut by 6 bases, the J end by 4 bases, with 10 bases between. In germline, CDR1 is SNHLY, CDR2 FYNNEI. CDR3 DNA sequence: TGTGCCAGCAGGGGAGGCTCGAATCAGCCCCAGCATTTT. This gives the protein CASRGGSNQPQHF. Drawing the rest from reference TRBV2 and TRBJ1-5, the complete variable domain is EPEVTQTPSHQVTQMGQEVILRCVPISNHLYFYWYRQILGQKVEFLVSFYNNEISEKSEIFDDQFSVERPDGSNFTLKIRSTKLEDSAMYFCASRGGSNQPQHFGDGTRLSIL.

The chain has TRBV9 and TRBJ2-1; 16 bases fit TRBD2. This CDR3 is 19 amino acids long. Germline V gene data show CDR1 as SGDLS and CDR2 as YYNGEE. J gave up 0 bases and V 4 bases, and 7 bases lay outside the gene matches. The CDR3 here is CASSPRGLAGGSSYNEQFF. Here the CDR3 DNA reads TGTGCCAGCAGCCCGAGGGGACTAGCGGGGGGGAGCTCCTACAATGAGCAGTTCTTC.

This clone has a single count. The gene calls are TRBV9 and TRBJ2-1; D is possibly TRBD1 (7 bases). CDR1 is SGDLS and CDR2 is YYNGEE in the germline V gene. There are 21 residues in the CDR3. The V and J ends lost 4 bases and 4 bases respectively, with 33 bases between them. CDR3 DNA: TGTGCCAGCAGCCCCCAGGGGGGACACGTTCCTTGGTCCCCCCCTTACAATGAGCAGTTCTTC. This translates into CASSPQGGHVPWSPPYNEQFF.

The V and J genes are TRBV27 and TRBJ2-6; the match to TRBD1 covers 8 bases. Per the germline V gene, CDR1 is MNHEY and CDR2 is SMNVEV (reference sequence). The CDR3 sequence is 19 residues long. The V gene end was trimmed by 7 bases and the J gene end by 0 bases; junction bases not matched to a gene: 14. The CDR3 reads CASTQQGVVPHSGANVLTF. In DNA form, the CDR3 reads TGTGCCAGCACCCAACAGGGGGTAGTCCCCCACTCTGGGGCCAACGTCCTGACTTTC.

The V gene is TRBV7-3, the J gene TRBJ2-3; TRBD1 matches 10 bases. The CDR3 runs to 16 residues. V was pared by 2 bases and J by 2 bases, with 4 bases of the junction left unmatched. CDR1 SGHTA and CDR2 FQGTGA come from the germline V gene. CDR3 nucleotide sequence: TGTGCCAGCAGCTTAGTGGGACAGGGGACCACAGATACGCAGTATTTT. It codes for CASSLVGQGTTDTQYF.

The V gene is TRBV14, the J gene TRBJ1-2, with D perhaps TRBD1 (5 bases). V was pared by 5 bases and J by 5 bases, with 18 bases between. Germline V lookup: CDR1 SGHDN, CDR2 FVKESK. This CDR3 is built from 15 residues. Here the CDR3 reads CASSYNTGHFYGYTF. CDR3 DNA: TGTGCCAGCAGCTACAATACAGGACACTTTTATGGCTACACCTTC.

V usage is TRBV4-1 and J usage is TRBJ1-1; D remains ambiguous. Per germline, CDR1 MGHRA and CDR2 YSYEKL. There are 16 residues in the CDR3. V was trimmed by 3 bases and J by 0 bases, leaving 14 bases between them. CDR3 sequence (DNA): TGCGCCAGCAGCCAGACCTGGGCAGGTATGAACACTGAAGCTTTCTTT. Protein: CASSQTWAGMNTEAFF.

DNA for the CDR3: TGTGCCAGCAGCCAAGATTTCGCGGTCGGCTATGGCTACACCTTC. This encodes CASSQDFAVGYGYTF. This chain joins TRBV4-2 and TRBJ1-2; D not resolved. V was clipped by 0 bases and J by 4 bases, with 12 bases between them. Germline CDR1 and CDR2: LGHNA and YNFKEQ. CDR3 length: 15 residues.

This chain connects TRBV25-1 to TRBJ2-1; D is perhaps TRBD2 (5 bases). This CDR3 has 13 residues. V was shortened by 3 bases and J by 10 bases, with 13 bases between the two germline ends. The germline V gene has CDR1 MGHDK and CDR2 SYGVNS. Here the CDR3 reads CASSEAGVREQFF. Here the CDR3 DNA reads TGTGCCAGCAGTGAGGCGGGTGTGAGGGAGCAGTTCTTC.